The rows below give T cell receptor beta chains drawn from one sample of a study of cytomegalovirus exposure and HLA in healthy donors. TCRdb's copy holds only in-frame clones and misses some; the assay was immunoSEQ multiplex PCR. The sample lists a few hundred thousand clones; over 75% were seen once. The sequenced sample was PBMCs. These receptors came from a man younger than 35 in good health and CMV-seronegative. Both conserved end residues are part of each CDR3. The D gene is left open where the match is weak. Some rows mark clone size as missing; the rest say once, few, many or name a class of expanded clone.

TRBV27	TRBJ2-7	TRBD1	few	TGTGCCAGCAGGAAGGACAGGGGCTTACTATCCGGGGAGCAGTACTTC	CASRKDRGLLSGEQYF
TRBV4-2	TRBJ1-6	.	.	TGTGCCAGCAGCCAGGAGGACGTCAAAAGCTCCTATAATTCACCCCTCCACTTT	CASSQEDVKSSYNSPLHF
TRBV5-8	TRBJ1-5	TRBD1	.	TGTGCCAGCAGCCCGGAACGGACAGGGGGCGCGGGCAATCAGCCCCAGCATTTT	CASSPERTGGAGNQPQHF
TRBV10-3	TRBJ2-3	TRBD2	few	TGTGCCATCGAAGCGGGGGGCACAGATACGCAGTATTTT	CAIEAGGTDTQYF
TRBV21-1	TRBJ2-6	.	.	TGTGCCAGCAGCAAAAGGGGGGGCAGGGCCTCTGGGGCCAACGTCCTGACTTTC	CASSKRGGRASGANVLTF
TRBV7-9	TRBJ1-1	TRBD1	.	TGTTCCAGCAGCCTCCGGGACAGGGTGAACACTGAAGCTTTCTTT	CSSSLRDRVNTEAFF
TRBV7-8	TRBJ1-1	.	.	TGTGCCAGCAGCTTAAATTCCGGGAGTGAAGCTTTCTTT	CASSLNSGSEAFF
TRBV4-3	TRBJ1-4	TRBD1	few	TGCGCCAGCAGCCAAGCGGGACAGGCCCCTCCTAATGAAAAACTGTTTTTT	CASSQAGQAPPNEKLFF
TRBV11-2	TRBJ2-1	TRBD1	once	TGTGCCAGCAGCTCAGGACCGGGACAGTTAGGGAATGAGCAGTTCTTC	CASSSGPGQLGNEQFF
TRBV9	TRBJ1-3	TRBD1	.	TGTGCCAGCAGCCGGGGACAGGAGGGTGGAAACACCATATATTTT	CASSRGQEGGNTIYF
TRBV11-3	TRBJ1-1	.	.	TGTGCCAGCAGCTTATCAGGTAAAAGGAACACTGAAGCTTTCTTT	CASSLSGKRNTEAFF
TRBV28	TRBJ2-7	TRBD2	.	TGTGCCAGCACTAGGAATAGCGGGACCCGCGAGCAGTACTTC	CASTRNSGTREQYF
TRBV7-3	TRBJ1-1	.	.	TGTGCCAGCAGCTCTACAGGGAGTATCACTGAAGCTTTCTTT	CASSSTGSITEAFF
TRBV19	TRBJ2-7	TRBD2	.	TGTGCCAGTAGTATTGGGATGGGACTAGCGGGAGGGAACTACGAGCAGTACTTC	CASSIGMGLAGGNYEQYF
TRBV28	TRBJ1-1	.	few	TGTGCCAGCGTTAACAGGGCGGGGAACACTGAAGCTTTCTTT	CASVNRAGNTEAFF
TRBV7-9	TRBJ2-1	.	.	TGTGCCAGCAGCTTAGTCCTCCAGGGGGGCGAGCAGTTCTTC	CASSLVLQGGEQFF
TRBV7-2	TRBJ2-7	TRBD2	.	TGTGCCAGCAGCCAGTCGGGACTAGCGAGATTCTACGAGCAGTACTTC	CASSQSGLARFYEQYF
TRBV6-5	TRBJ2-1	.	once	TGTGCCAGCAGTTACGGGACAAACAATGAGCAGTTCTTC	CASSYGTNNEQFF
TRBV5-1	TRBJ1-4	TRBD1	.	TGCGCCAGCAGCCCGACAGGGGAAACTAATGAAAAACTGTTTTTT	CASSPTGETNEKLFF
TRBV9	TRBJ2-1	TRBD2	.	TGTGCCAGCAGCGCAACCCCTAGCGGGCTAGGATACAATGAGCAGTTCTTC	CASSATPSGLGYNEQFF
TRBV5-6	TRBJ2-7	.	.	TGTGCCAGCAGCTTATTTAATGGTGGTTGGGGCCTCCACGAGCAGTACTTC	CASSLFNGGWGLHEQYF
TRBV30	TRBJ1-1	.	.	TGTGCCTGGAGTCGGGAGAACACTGAAGCTTTCTTT	CAWSRENTEAFF
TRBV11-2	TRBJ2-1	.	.	TGTGCCAGCAGCTCTCAGTGGGGGGGGCCCCCCCTTGAGCAGTTCTTC	CASSSQWGGPPLEQFF
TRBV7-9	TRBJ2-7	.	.	TGTGCCAGCAGCTTAGCGGGGGGAAGCTTGCTAGACGAGCAGTACTTC	CASSLAGGSLLDEQYF
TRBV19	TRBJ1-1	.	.	TGTGCCAGTAGTCGGCTGAGCGGCCTTTCATCCCCGGCTGAAGCTTTCTTT	CASSRLSGLSSPAEAFF
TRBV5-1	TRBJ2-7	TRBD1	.	TGCGCCAGCAGAGGGACAGGGGGAGCCTACGAGCAGTACTTC	CASRGTGGAYEQYF
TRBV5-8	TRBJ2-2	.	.	TGTGCCAGCAGCTCAGGGTTCACCGGGGAGCTGTTTTTT	CASSSGFTGELFF
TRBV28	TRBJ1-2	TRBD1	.	TGTGCCAGCAGGTTTACTACGGGACAGGGCAACTATGGCTACACCTTC	CASRFTTGQGNYGYTF
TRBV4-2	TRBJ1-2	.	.	TGTGCCAGCAGCCAAGAAAGGGGGGGACGGGGTGGCTACACCTTC	CASSQERGGRGGYTF
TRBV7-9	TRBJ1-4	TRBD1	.	TGTGCCAGCAGCTCGATATCAGGGGGAACTAATGAAAAACTGTTTTTT	CASSSISGGTNEKLFF
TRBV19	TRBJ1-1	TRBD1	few	TGTGCCAGTATCCTTACGGGGACAGGGAACACTGAAGCTTTCTTT	CASILTGTGNTEAFF
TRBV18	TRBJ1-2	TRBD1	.	TGTGCCAGCTCACCCCGGACAGGGGAGGGAAATGGCTACACCTTC	CASSPRTGEGNGYTF
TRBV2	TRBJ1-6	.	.	TGTGCCAGCACTGGACAGTCTAATTCACCCCTCCACTTT	CASTGQSNSPLHF
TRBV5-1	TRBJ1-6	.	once	TGCGCCAGCAGCTCAGGGTACGATTCACCCCTCCACTTT	CASSSGYDSPLHF
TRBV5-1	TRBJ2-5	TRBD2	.	TGCGCCAGCAGCTTCGCGACTAGCGGGGCGGCGGGGGCCCAAGAGACCCAGTACTTC	CASSFATSGAAGAQETQYF
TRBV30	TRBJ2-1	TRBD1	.	TGTGCCTGGAACCAACGACAGGGCGATGGTGAGCAGTTCTTC	CAWNQRQGDGEQFF
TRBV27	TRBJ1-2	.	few	TGTGCCAGCAGTTTTAGAGGCGGGGCTGGCTACACCTTC	CASSFRGGAGYTF
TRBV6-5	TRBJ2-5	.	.	TGTGCCAGCAGTCTAACCGGGACTCTGCAAGAGACCCAGTACTTC	CASSLTGTLQETQYF
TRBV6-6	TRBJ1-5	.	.	TGTGCCAGCAGTTCCTCCAAGGGGGAACGTCAGCCCCAGCATTTT	CASSSSKGERQPQHF
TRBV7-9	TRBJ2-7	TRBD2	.	TGTGCCAGCAGCGACTGGGGACTAGCGGGGAACTACGAGCAGTACTTC	CASSDWGLAGNYEQYF
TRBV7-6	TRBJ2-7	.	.	TGTGCCAGCAGCTCCCGAGGTAGGGACAACGAGCAGTACTTC	CASSSRGRDNEQYF
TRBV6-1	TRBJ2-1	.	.	TGTGCCAGCAGTCACAGGGAGGGCTCCTACAATGAGCAGTTCTTC	CASSHREGSYNEQFF
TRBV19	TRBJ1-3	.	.	TGTGCCAGTAGTATCCTCGGCTCTGGAAACACCATATATTTT	CASSILGSGNTIYF
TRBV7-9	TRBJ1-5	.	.	TGTGCCAGCAGCTTTTCAGAAAATCAGCCCCAGCATTTT	CASSFSENQPQHF
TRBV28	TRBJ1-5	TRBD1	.	TGTGCCAGCAGCAATCCCGACAGGGGAGACAATCAGCCCCAGCATTTT	CASSNPDRGDNQPQHF
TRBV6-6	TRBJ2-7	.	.	TGTGCCAGCAAGCTACAGGTTACCTACGAGCAGTACTTC	CASKLQVTYEQYF
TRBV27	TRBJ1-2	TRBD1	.	TGTGCCAGCAGTTTCTCCGGGACAGGGTACTATGGCTACACCTTC	CASSFSGTGYYGYTF
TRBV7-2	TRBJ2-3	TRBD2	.	TGTGCCAGCAGCTTACTGCTAGCGGGAGGGCCGGGGGGTACGCAGTATTTT	CASSLLLAGGPGGTQYF
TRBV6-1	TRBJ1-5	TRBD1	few	TGTGCCAGCCGGGACAGGGAAGGTCAGCCCCAGCATTTT	CASRDREGQPQHF
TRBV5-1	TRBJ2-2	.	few	TGCGCCAGCAGCTTCTCGGGGGAGGATGCCTCCGGGGAGCTGTTTTTT	CASSFSGEDASGELFF